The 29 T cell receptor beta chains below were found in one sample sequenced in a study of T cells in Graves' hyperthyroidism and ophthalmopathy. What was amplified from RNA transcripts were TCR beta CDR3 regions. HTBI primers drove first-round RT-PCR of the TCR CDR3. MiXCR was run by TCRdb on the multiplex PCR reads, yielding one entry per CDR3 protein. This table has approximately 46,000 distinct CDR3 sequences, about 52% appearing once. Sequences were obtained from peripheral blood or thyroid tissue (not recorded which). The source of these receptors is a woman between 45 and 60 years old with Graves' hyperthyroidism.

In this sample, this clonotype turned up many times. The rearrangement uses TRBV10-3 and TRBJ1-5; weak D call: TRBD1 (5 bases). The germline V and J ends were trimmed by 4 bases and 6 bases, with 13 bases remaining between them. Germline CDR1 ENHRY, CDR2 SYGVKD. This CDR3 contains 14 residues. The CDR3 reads CAISGAGDGQPQHF. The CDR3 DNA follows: TGTGCCATCAGTGGCGCGGGGGACGGTCAGCCCCAGCATTTT.

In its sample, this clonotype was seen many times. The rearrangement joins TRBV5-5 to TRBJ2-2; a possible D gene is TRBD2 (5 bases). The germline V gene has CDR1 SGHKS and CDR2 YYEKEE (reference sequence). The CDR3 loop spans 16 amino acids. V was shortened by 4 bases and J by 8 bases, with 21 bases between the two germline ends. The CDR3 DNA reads TGTGCCAGCAGCCCAGCGGTCGTAGTCCCCGCAGGGGAGCTGTTTTTT. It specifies CASSPAVVVPAGELFF.

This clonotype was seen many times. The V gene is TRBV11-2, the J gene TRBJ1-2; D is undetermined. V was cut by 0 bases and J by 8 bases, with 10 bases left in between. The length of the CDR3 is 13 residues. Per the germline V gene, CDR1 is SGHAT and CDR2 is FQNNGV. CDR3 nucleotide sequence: TGTGCCAGCAGCTTAGATCGGAGGATCGGCTACACCTTC. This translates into CASSLDRRIGYTF.

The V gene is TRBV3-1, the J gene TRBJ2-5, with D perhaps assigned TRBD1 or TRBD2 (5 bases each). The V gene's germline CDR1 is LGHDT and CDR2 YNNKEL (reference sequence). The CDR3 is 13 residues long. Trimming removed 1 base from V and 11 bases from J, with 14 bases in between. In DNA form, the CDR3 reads TGTGCCAGCAGCCAAGGAGGGCTGGGGGAGCAGTACTTC. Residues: CASSQGGLGEQYF.

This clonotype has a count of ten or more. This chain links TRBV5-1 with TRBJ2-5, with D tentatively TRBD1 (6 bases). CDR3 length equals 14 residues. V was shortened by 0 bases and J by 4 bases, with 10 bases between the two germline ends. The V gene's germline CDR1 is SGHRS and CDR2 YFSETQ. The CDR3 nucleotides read TGCGCCAGCAGCTTGGAAGGGGGAGTAGAGACCCAGTACTTC. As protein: CASSLEGGVETQYF.

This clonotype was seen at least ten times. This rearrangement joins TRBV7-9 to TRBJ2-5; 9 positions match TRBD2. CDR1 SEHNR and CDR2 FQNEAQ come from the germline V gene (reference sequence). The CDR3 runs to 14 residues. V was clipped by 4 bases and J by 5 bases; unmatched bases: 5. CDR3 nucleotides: TGTGCCAGCAGCTCGGGGACTAGCACGGAGACCCAGTACTTC. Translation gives CASSSGTSTETQYF.

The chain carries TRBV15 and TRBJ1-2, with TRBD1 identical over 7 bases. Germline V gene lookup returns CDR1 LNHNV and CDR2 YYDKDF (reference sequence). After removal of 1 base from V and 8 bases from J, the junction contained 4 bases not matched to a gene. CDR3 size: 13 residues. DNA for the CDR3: TGTGCCACCAGCAGAGCCAGGGACAGCGGCTACACCTTC. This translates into CATSRARDSGYTF.

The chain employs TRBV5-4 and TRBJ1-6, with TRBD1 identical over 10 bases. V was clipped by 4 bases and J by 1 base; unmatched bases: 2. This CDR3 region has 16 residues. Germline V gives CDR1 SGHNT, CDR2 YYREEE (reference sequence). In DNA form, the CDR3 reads TGTGCCAGCAGCGTGGGACAGGGGTCCTATAATTCACCCCTCCACTTT. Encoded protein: CASSVGQGSYNSPLHF.

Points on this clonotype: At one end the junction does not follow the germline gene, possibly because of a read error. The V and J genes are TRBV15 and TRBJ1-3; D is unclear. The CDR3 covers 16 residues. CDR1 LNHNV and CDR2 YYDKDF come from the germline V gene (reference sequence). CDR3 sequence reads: CATSARQTHSGNTIYF. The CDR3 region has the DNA TGTGCCACCTCTGCCCGGCAGACTCACTCTGGAAACACCATATACTTT.

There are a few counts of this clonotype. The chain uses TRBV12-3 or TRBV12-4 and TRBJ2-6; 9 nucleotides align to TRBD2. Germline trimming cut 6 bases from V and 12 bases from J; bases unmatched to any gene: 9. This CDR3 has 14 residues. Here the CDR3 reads CASRPSGIGFVLTF. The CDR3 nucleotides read TGTGCCAGCAGACCTAGCGGGATAGGTTTCGTCCTGACTTTC.

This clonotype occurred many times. The CDR3 bases are TGTGCCAGTAGCTACCAGCGTGGCCCGGACAGGGGGGACTACGAGCAGTACTTC. Residues: CASSYQRGPDRGDYEQYF. The chain uses TRBV6-1 and TRBJ2-7, with 10 nucleotides matching TRBD1. The trim removed 9 bases at V and 3 bases at J, leaving 20 bases unmatched. The CDR3 runs 18 residues. In germline, CDR1 is MNHNS, CDR2 SASEGT.

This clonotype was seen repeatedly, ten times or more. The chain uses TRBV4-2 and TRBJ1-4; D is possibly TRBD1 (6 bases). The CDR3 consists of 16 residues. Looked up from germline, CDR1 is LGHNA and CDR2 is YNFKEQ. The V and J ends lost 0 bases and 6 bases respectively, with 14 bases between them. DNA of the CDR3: TGTGCCAGCAGCCAAGATCGACAGGAGGCTTATGAAAAACTGTTTTTT. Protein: CASSQDRQEAYEKLFF.

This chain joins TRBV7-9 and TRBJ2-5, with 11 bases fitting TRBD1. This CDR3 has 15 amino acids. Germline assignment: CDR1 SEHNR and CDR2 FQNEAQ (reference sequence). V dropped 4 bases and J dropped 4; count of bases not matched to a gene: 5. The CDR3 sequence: CASSSGQGAGETQYF. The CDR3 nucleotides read TGTGCCAGCAGCTCAGGACAGGGGGCCGGAGAGACCCAGTACTTC. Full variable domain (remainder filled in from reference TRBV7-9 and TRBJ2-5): DTGVSQNPRHKITKRGQNVTFRCDPISEHNRLYWYRQTLGQGPEFLTYFQNEAQLEKSRLLSDRFSAERPKGSFSTLEIQRTEQGDSAMYLCASSSGQGAGETQYFGPGTRLLVL.

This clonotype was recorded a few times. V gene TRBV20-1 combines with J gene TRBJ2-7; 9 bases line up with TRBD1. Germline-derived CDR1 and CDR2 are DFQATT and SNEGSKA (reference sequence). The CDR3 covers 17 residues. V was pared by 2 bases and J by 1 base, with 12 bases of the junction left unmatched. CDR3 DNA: TGCAGTGCTAGATCATTCCGGGACAGGGTACGATCCTACGAGCAGTACTTC. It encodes CSARSFRDRVRSYEQYF.

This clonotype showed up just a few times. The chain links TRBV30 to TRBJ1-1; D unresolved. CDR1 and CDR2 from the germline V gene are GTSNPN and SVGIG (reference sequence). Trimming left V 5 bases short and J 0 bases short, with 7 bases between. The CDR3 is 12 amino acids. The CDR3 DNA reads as TGTGCCTGGGGAGACTTGAACACTGAAGCTTTCTTT. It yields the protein CAWGDLNTEAFF.

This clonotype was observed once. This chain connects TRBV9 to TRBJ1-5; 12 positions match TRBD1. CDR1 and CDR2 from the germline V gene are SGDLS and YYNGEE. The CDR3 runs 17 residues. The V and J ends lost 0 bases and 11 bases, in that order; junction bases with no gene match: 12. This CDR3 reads CASSVETGQGAAETQHF. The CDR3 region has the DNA TGTGCCAGCAGCGTAGAGACGGGACAGGGGGCGGCAGAGACCCAGCATTTT.

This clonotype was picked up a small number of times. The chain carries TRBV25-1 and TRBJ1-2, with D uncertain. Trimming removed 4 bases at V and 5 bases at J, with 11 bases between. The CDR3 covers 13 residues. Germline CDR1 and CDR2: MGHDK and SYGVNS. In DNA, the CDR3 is TGTGCCAGCAGTGCTACAACGGAGTATGGCTACACCTTC. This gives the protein CASSATTEYGYTF.

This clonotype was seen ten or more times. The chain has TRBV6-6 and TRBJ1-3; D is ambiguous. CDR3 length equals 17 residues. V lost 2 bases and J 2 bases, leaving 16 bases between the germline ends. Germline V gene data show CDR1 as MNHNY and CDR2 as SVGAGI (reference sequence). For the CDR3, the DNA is TGTGCCAGCAGTTACCTGGCGAAACTCCAACCTGGAAACACCATATATTTT. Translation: CASSYLAKLQPGNTIYF.

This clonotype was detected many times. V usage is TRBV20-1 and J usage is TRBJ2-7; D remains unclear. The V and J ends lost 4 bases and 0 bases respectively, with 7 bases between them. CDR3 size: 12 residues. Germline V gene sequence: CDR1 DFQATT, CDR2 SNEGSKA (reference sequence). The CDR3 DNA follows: TGCAGTGCTACGAGGAGCTCCTACGAGCAGTACTTC. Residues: CSATRSSYEQYF.

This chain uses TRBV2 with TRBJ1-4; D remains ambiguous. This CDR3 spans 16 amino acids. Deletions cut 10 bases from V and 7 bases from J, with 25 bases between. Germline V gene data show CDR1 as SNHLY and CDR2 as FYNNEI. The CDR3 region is CATERMNTEAGEKLFF. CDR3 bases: TGTGCCACGGAGAGGATGAACACTGAAGCTGGTGAAAAACTGTTTTTT.

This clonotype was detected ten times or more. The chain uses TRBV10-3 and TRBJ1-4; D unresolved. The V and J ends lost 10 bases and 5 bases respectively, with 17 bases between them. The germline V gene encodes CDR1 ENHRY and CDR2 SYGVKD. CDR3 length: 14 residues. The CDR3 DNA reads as TGTGCCACCCGCCCCCCCGAGCCAAATGAAAAACTGTTTTTT. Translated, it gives CATRPPEPNEKLFF.

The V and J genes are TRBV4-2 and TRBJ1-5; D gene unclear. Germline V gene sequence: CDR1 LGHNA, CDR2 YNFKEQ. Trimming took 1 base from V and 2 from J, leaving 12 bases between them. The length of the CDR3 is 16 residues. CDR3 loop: CASSQAMYGGNQPQHF. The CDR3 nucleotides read TGTGCCAGCAGCCAAGCCATGTATGGGGGCAATCAGCCCCAGCATTTT.

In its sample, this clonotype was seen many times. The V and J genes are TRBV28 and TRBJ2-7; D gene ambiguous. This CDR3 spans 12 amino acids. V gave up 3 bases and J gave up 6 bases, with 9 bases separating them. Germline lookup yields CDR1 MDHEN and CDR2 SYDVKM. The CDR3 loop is CASSLGSREQYF. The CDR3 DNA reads TGTGCCAGCAGTTTGGGTAGTCGCGAGCAGTACTTC.

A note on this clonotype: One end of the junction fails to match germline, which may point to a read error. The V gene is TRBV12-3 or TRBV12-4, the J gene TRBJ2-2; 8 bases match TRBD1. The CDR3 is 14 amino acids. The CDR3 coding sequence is TGTGCCAGCAGGACAGGGGCAAACACCGGGGAGCTGTCTTGG. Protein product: CASRTGANTGELSW.

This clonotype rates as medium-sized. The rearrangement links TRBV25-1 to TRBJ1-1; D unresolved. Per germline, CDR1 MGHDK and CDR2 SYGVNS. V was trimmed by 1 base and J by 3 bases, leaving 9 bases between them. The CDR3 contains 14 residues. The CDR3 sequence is CASSESVSHTEAFF. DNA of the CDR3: TGTGCCAGCAGTGAATCCGTCAGCCACACTGAAGCTTTCTTT.

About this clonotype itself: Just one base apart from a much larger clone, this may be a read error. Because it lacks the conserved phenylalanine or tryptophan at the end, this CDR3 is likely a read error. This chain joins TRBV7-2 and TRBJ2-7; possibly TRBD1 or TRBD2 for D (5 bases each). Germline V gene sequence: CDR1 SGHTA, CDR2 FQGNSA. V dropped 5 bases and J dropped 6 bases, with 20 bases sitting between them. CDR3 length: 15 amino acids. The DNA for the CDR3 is TGTGCCAGCAGCCATAGGGGTGTCGGGAAGCTCGAGCAGTACCTC. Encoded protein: CASSHRGVGKLEQYL.

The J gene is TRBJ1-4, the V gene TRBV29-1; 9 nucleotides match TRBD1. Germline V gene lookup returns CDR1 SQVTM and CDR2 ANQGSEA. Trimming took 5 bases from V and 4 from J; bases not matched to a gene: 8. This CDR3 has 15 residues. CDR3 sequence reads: CSVRTTGGVNEKLFF. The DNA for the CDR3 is TGCAGCGTTCGAACCACAGGGGGCGTTAATGAAAAACTGTTTTTT.

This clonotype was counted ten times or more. CDR3 DNA sequence: TGTGCCAGTAGCACAGGGTTGGGCGGGGAGCTGTTTTTT. Translated, it gives CASSTGLGGELFF. The genes are TRBV19 and TRBJ2-2; a weak D match, TRBD1 (6 bases). CDR1 and CDR2 (germline): LNHDA, SQIVND (reference sequence). V gave up 6 bases and J gave up 7 bases, with 12 bases separating them. This CDR3 spans 13 amino acids.

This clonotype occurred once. The CDR3 region has the DNA TGTGCCAGCAGCCTCCACCTAGGGGCTGAAGCTTTCTTT. Translating gives CASSLHLGAEAFF. The chain is built from TRBV7-3 and TRBJ1-1; a weak D match, TRBD1 (5 bases). Trimming stripped 5 bases from V and 6 bases from J, with 13 bases between. The CDR3 has 13 residues. The germline V gene has CDR1 SGHTA and CDR2 FQGTGA.